This T cell receptor (beta chain) was observed in a study of blood T cell repertoires in COVID-19. Study overall: PBMCs, B-cell-depleted T cells, or T cells were the source of the cDNA or gDNA that made up the material.

The CDR3 covers 14 residues. V lost 3 bases and J 4 bases, leaving 10 bases between the germline ends. Germline values: CDR1 SGHAT, CDR2 FQNNGV. Some clones are missing from TCRdb's copy, which holds only in-frame ones; the method was immunoSEQ multiplex PCR. The data contain 250,000 to 350,000 clones, roughly 90% of them singletons. The source of this sequence is a woman between 50 and 59 years old who had recovered from COVID-19. The chain recombines TRBV11-2 with TRBJ2-1; tentatively, D is TRBD2 (6 bases). The sequenced sample consisted of peripheral blood. The CDR3 loop reads CASSFLAEYNEQFF. The DNA of the CDR3 is TGTGCCAGCAGCTTTTTAGCGGAGTACAATGAGCAGTTCTTC.